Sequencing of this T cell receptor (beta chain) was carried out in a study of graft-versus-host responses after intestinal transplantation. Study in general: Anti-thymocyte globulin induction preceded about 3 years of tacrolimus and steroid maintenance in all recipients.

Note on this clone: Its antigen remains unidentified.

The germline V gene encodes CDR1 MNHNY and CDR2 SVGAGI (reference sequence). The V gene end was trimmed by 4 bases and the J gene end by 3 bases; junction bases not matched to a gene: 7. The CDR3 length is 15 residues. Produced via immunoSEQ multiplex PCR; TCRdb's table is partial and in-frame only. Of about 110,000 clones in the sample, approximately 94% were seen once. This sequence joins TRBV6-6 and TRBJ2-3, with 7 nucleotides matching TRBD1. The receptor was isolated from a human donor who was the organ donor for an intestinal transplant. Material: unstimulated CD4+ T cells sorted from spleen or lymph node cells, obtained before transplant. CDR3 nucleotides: TGTGCCAGCAGTTGGCGGACAGGTTTAACAGATACGCAGTATTTT. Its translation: CASSWRTGLTDTQYF.